What follows are 32 T cell receptor beta chains derived from one specimen sequenced in a study of blood T cell repertoires in COVID-19 (TCRdb year 2020). Preparation of the library involved the immunoSEQ multiplex PCR assay. In its TCRdb copy, this immuneACCESS table keeps in-frame sequences only and misses some clones. Where compared with another copy, unresolved V genes explain less than half of these, and the others have no known cause. Across this sample there are under 150,000 clones, with 70% to 90% seen only once. The ten largest account for 8% to 9.5% of the sample. The specimen was peripheral blood. The receptors shown here come from a woman in her 70s who had recovered from COVID-19.

The V gene is TRBV5-1, the J gene TRBJ2-7; 15 bases match TRBD2. The CDR3 extends over 17 amino acids. The junction had 5 bases not matched to a gene; V was cut back by 4 bases and J by 0 bases. From germline, CDR1 is SGHRS and CDR2 YFSETQ. In DNA, the CDR3 is TGCGCCAGCAGCCCCGGGACTAGCGGGAGGATCTCCTACGAGCAGTACTTC. Translation: CASSPGTSGRISYEQYF.

V usage is TRBV5-6 and J usage is TRBJ2-2; the match to TRBD1 covers 9 bases. Germline CDR1 SGHDT, CDR2 YYEEEE. The CDR3 totals 13 residues. The trim removed 3 bases at V and 6 bases at J, leaving 0 bases unmatched. The CDR3 DNA sequence: TGTGCCAGCAGCTGGGACAGGGCCGGGGAGCTGTTTTTT. Amino acids: CASSWDRAGELFF.

This chain joins TRBV6-2 or TRBV6-3 and TRBJ1-5, with TRBD1 as a possible D gene (6 bases). CDR3 length: 13 amino acids. Trimming stripped 5 bases from V and 5 bases from J, with 10 bases between. The germline gives CDR1 MNHEY, CDR2 SVGEGT. CDR3 nucleotide sequence: TGTGCCAGCAGTCCGACAGGAGATCAGCCCCAGCATTTT. Its translation: CASSPTGDQPQHF.

The V and J genes are TRBV7-2 and TRBJ2-3; TRBD2 matches at 8 bases. Per germline, CDR1 SGHTA and CDR2 FQGNSA. Trimming cost V 6 bases and J 5 bases; bases outside gene matches: 10. This CDR3 is built from 15 residues. The CDR3 region is CASRHESGRRDTQYF. The CDR3 DNA is TGTGCCAGCAGACACGAGAGCGGGAGACGAGATACGCAGTATTTT.

The rearrangement uses TRBV12-3 or TRBV12-4 and TRBJ2-7; perhaps TRBD2 as D (6 bases). Trimming took off 0 bases at V and 3 bases at J, with 6 bases between the two ends. The CDR3 covers 13 residues. The CDR3 coding sequence is TGTGCCAGCAGTTTAGCGGGGGGCTACGAGCAGTACTTC. Translation gives CASSLAGGYEQYF.

The J gene is TRBJ2-7, the V gene TRBV7-8; 9 nucleotides line up with TRBD2. Germline lookup yields CDR1 SGHVS and CDR2 FQNEAQ. V was pared by 0 bases and J by 2 bases, with 8 bases of the junction left unmatched. This CDR3 spans 17 amino acids. In DNA form, the CDR3 reads TGTGCCAGCAGCTTAGCCCGGGCGGCTAGCGGGACCTACGAGCAGTACTTC. This gives the protein CASSLARAASGTYEQYF.

V gene TRBV6-1 combines with J gene TRBJ1-6; 8 bases align to TRBD1. The V gene end was trimmed by 4 bases and the J gene end by 7 bases; junction bases not matched to a gene: 3. This CDR3 is built from 14 residues. The V gene's germline CDR1 is MNHNS and CDR2 SASEGT. The CDR3 loop reads CASSATGDNSPLHF. The CDR3 nucleotides read TGTGCCAGCAGTGCGACAGGGGACAATTCACCCCTCCACTTT.

The chain couples TRBV6-6 to TRBJ2-3, with D perhaps TRBD2 (6 bases). Germline loops: CDR1 MNHNY, CDR2 SVGAGI (reference sequence). The CDR3 extends over 12 amino acids. The V and J ends lost 7 bases and 1 base respectively, with 6 bases between them. The CDR3 protein is CASTGGTDTQYF. CDR3 coding DNA: TGTGCCAGCACGGGGGGCACAGATACGCAGTATTTT.

This chain uses TRBV6-4 with TRBJ1-5; D gene ambiguous. Per the germline V gene, CDR1 is MRHNA and CDR2 is SNTAGT. The CDR3 has 12 amino acids. The V gene lost 7 bases and the J gene lost 5 bases, with 9 bases spanning the gap. CDR3 amino acids: CASTPFHQPQHF. The CDR3 DNA reads as TGTGCCAGCACCCCGTTTCATCAGCCCCAGCATTTT.

This clone has just one count. V usage is TRBV5-1 and J usage is TRBJ2-5; TRBD1 agrees at 8 bases. This CDR3 has 14 amino acids. V was pared by 4 bases and J by 2 bases, with 4 bases of the junction left unmatched. Germline V gene data show CDR1 as SGHRS and CDR2 as YFSETQ. This CDR3 is CASSGGQAQETQYF. CDR3 nucleotides: TGCGCCAGCAGCGGGGGACAGGCTCAAGAGACCCAGTACTTC.

The J gene is TRBJ1-2, the V gene TRBV6-5; 11 nucleotides align to TRBD1. The CDR3 loop spans 16 amino acids. Germline CDR1 reads MNHEY; CDR2 reads SVGAGI. V shed 1 base, J shed 6 bases, and the junction held 7 bases outside the gene matches. Written as DNA, the CDR3 is TGTGCCAGCAGTTACTATGGGACAGGGGGAGTGCATGGCTACACCTTC. This translates into CASSYYGTGGVHGYTF.

V is TRBV15 and J is TRBJ1-1, with D perhaps matching TRBD1 (5 bases). The germline CDR1 and CDR2 sequences are LNHNV and YYDKDF (reference sequence). Trimming shortened V by 1 base and J by 5 bases, and 14 bases separated the two germline ends. The CDR3 has 15 residues. The CDR3 is CATSRGPGMGTEAFF. The CDR3 region has the DNA TGTGCCACCAGCAGAGGGCCAGGGATGGGGACTGAAGCTTTCTTT.

This clone has just a few counts. The rearrangement links TRBV11-2 to TRBJ2-2; 7 nucleotides line up with TRBD1. The CDR3 runs to 16 residues. The V gene's germline CDR1 is SGHAT and CDR2 FQNNGV. V lost 5 bases and J lost 7; bases outside the gene matches: 13. The CDR3 bases are TGTGCCAGCAGCCGCCAGCCCGGGACAGTTGGCGGGGAGCTGTTTTTT. Protein sequence: CASSRQPGTVGGELFF.

V gene TRBV7-6 combines with J gene TRBJ1-2, with a tentative D call TRBD1 (6 bases). The V and J ends lost 2 bases and 7 bases respectively, with 14 bases between them. The CDR3 sequence is 14 residues long. Germline V gene sequence: CDR1 SGHVS, CDR2 FNYEAQ. The CDR3 bases are TGTGCCAGCAGCTTAACCTGGACAGTCCGTGGCTACACCTTC. Translating it yields CASSLTWTVRGYTF. Supplemented by reference TRBV7-6 and TRBJ1-2, the full variable domain reads GAGVSQSPRYKVTKRGQDVALRCDPISGHVSLYWYRQALGQGPEFLTYFNYEAQQDKSGLPNDRFSAERPEGSISTLTIQRTEQRDSAMYRCASSLTWTVRGYTFGSGTRLTVV.

The chain employs TRBV5-4 and TRBJ2-7, with TRBD2 identical over 7 bases. The CDR3 spans 15 residues. Germline V gene data show CDR1 as SGHNT and CDR2 as YYREEE (reference sequence). Trimming removed 2 bases from V and 0 bases from J; junction bases left unmatched: 5. CDR3 sequence reads: CASSFTGGSSYEQYF. In DNA form, the CDR3 reads TGTGCCAGCAGCTTCACCGGGGGGAGCTCCTACGAGCAGTACTTC. Full variable domain (missing parts from reference TRBV5-4 and TRBJ2-7): ETGVTQSPTHLIKTRGQQVTLRCSSQSGHNTVSWYQQALGQGPQFIFQYYREEENGRGNFPPRFSGLQFPNYSSELNVNALELDDSALYLCASSFTGGSSYEQYFGPGTRLTVT.

The rearrangement links TRBV18 to TRBJ2-1; D perhaps matches TRBD2 (5 bases). Trimming removed 0 bases from V and 6 bases from J, with 15 bases in between. CDR1 is KGHSH and CDR2 is LQKENI in the germline V gene. The CDR3 spans 16 residues. CDR3: CASSPPWPEGVNEQFF. In nucleotides, the CDR3 is TGTGCCAGCTCACCACCGTGGCCCGAGGGTGTCAATGAGCAGTTCTTC.

This clone was detected only a few times. The chain joins TRBV3-1 (or the pseudogene TRBV3-2) to TRBJ2-4, with unresolved D. The V end was cut by 2 bases, the J end by 1 base, with 9 bases between. This CDR3 contains 15 residues. CDR1 is LGHDT and CDR2 is YNNKEL in the germline V gene (reference sequence). CDR3 region: CASSQPTEAKNIQYF. The CDR3 DNA reads TGTGCCAGCAGCCAACCCACAGAGGCCAAAAACATTCAGTACTTC.

V and J are TRBV30 and TRBJ2-7; 7 bases agree with TRBD1. This CDR3 has 13 amino acids. V shed 3 bases and J 1 base; nucleotides not matched to a gene: 3. Germline V gene lookup returns CDR1 GTSNPN and CDR2 SVGIG (reference sequence). The CDR3 region is CAWRRQGSYEQYF. CDR3 in DNA: TGTGCCTGGAGGAGACAGGGATCCTACGAGCAGTACTTC.

The V gene is TRBV10-3, the J gene TRBJ2-1; D may be TRBD2 (6 bases). Per germline, CDR1 ENHRY and CDR2 SYGVKD. The CDR3 is made up of 13 amino acids. Trimming left V 3 bases short and J 5 bases short, with 8 bases between. This chain's CDR3 is CAISESGDNEQFF. CDR3 bases: TGTGCCATCAGTGAATCGGGGGACAATGAGCAGTTCTTC.

This rearrangement joins TRBV7-3 to TRBJ2-1; D possibly corresponds to TRBD2 (7 bases). The length of the CDR3 is 15 residues. Trimming shortened V by 5 bases and J by 6 bases, and 17 bases separated the two germline ends. The V gene's germline CDR1 is SGHTA and CDR2 FQGTGA. The CDR3 DNA is TGTGCCAGCAGCCCTACTTTGGGGGGGCTCAATGAGCAGTTCTTC. It is translated as CASSPTLGGLNEQFF.

The chain combines TRBV19 with TRBJ1-4; 8 positions agree with TRBD1. With V trimmed by 5 bases and J by 8 bases, 13 bases remained unmatched. Germline loops: CDR1 LNHDA, CDR2 SQIVND (reference sequence). This CDR3 contains 16 residues. The CDR3 nucleotides are TGTGCCAGTAGTCTACTCAGAAAATCAGGGGGCGAAAAACTGTTTTTT. It yields the protein CASSLLRKSGGEKLFF.

The rearrangement joins TRBV5-1 to TRBJ2-7; 8 bases are shared with TRBD2. The CDR3 length is 16 residues. CDR1 SGHRS and CDR2 YFSETQ come from the germline V gene. Unmatched junction bases numbered 10, after V lost 4 bases and J lost 1 base. This CDR3 reads CASSPLTSGLSYEQYF. In DNA form, the CDR3 reads TGCGCCAGCAGCCCCCTTACTAGCGGTCTTTCCTACGAGCAGTACTTC.

V and J are TRBV28 and TRBJ1-1, with a weak D call TRBD1 (5 bases). Germline CDR1 and CDR2: MDHEN and SYDVKM. The CDR3 spans 15 residues. Trimming pared 7 bases from V and 5 bases from J, leaving 20 bases between. CDR3 bases: TGTGCCAGCACCCTTTACGGGGGGGGGAGGACTGAAGCTTTCTTT. The encoded protein is CASTLYGGGRTEAFF.

V usage is TRBV29-1 and J usage is TRBJ2-1; 11 bases fit TRBD2. J lost 11 bases, V lost 0 bases, and 9 bases had no gene match. CDR1 is SQVTM, CDR2 ANQGSEA, per germline. The CDR3 length is 15 residues. The CDR3 sequence is CSVEEWLAGGRKQFF. CDR3 sequence (DNA): TGCAGCGTTGAAGAATGGCTAGCGGGAGGAAGGAAGCAGTTCTTC.

The V call is TRBV5-1, the J call TRBJ2-5; maybe TRBD2 (6 bases). Germline loops: CDR1 SGHRS, CDR2 YFSETQ. This CDR3 spans 15 amino acids. Deletions cut 1 base from V and 1 base from J, with 11 bases between. CDR3 amino acids: CASSLNTSPQETQYF. The CDR3 DNA is TGCGCCAGCAGCTTGAATACTAGCCCCCAAGAGACCCAGTACTTC.

Written as DNA, the CDR3 is TGTGCCAGCAGCCAGACAGGGGGGGGCTCCTACGAGCAGTACTTC. Encoded protein: CASSQTGGGSYEQYF. V is TRBV4-2 and J is TRBJ2-7, with TRBD1 matching 9 bases. Losses at the gene ends were 3 bases for V and 0 bases for J; bases not matched to a gene: 3. Per germline, CDR1 LGHNA and CDR2 YNFKEQ. The CDR3 covers 15 residues.

The chain carries TRBV24-1 and TRBJ2-2; the match to TRBD2 covers 11 bases. Germline values: CDR1 KGHDR, CDR2 SFDVKD. The CDR3 consists of 14 residues. V lost 12 bases, J lost 7 bases, and 9 bases stayed unmatched. As DNA, the CDR3 is TGTGCCTCGGGGACCCTAGCGGGAGGCGGGGAGCTGTTTTTT. Translated: CASGTLAGGGELFF.

The chain is built from TRBV27 and TRBJ2-3, with D possibly TRBD2 on 5 matching bases. This CDR3 spans 15 amino acids. Trimming removed 2 bases at V and 4 bases at J, with 13 bases between. Germline V CDR1 and CDR2: MNHEY, SMNVEV (reference sequence). This CDR3 reads CASSLGSGSADTQYF. In nucleotides, the CDR3 is TGTGCCAGCAGTTTAGGTTCGGGATCCGCAGATACGCAGTATTTT.

V is TRBV6-6 and J is TRBJ1-5, with D perhaps TRBD1 (5 bases). The V gene's germline CDR1 is MNHNY and CDR2 SVGAGI (reference sequence). The CDR3 spans 16 residues. Trimming took 0 bases from V and 0 from J, leaving 9 bases between them. The CDR3 nucleotides are TGTGCCAGCAGTTACTCGGGGCAGGGTAGCAATCAGCCCCAGCATTTT. Its translation is CASSYSGQGSNQPQHF.

V and J are TRBV7-2 and TRBJ1-2; tentatively, D is TRBD1 (5 bases). The CDR3 extends over 17 amino acids. The V gene's germline CDR1 is SGHTA and CDR2 FQGNSA. V lost 0 bases and J lost 1, with 15 bases in between. CDR3 sequence: CASSLASNRGDNYGYTF. Written as DNA, the CDR3 is TGTGCCAGCAGCTTAGCCTCAAATCGGGGGGATAACTATGGCTACACCTTC.

The V gene is TRBV19, the J gene TRBJ2-5; 8 bases fit TRBD2. Trimming at V came to 0 bases and at J to 3 bases, leaving 6 bases not matched to a gene. CDR1 and CDR2 from the germline V gene are LNHDA and SQIVND (reference sequence). CDR3 size: 16 residues. The CDR3, as DNA: TGTGCCAGTAGTATAGAGAGGACTAGCTTGGAAGAGACCCAGTACTTC. This gives the protein CASSIERTSLEETQYF. The entire variable domain, with the rest obtained from reference TRBV19 and TRBJ2-5, is as follows: DGGITQSPKYLFRKEGQNVTLSCEQNLNHDAMYWYRQDPGQGLRLIYYSQIVNDFQKGDIAEGYSVSREKKESFPLTVTSAQKNPTAFYLCASSIERTSLEETQYFGPGTRLLVL.

CDR3 sequence (DNA): TGTGCCAGCAAATCGGGACAGGGTAACACCGGGGAGCTGTTTTTT. This codes for CASKSGQGNTGELFF. The chain couples TRBV6-5 to TRBJ2-2; TRBD1 matches 9 bases. V trimming: 7 bases; J trimming: 2 bases; junction bases outside the gene matches: 5. The CDR3 runs to 15 residues. Per germline, CDR1 MNHEY and CDR2 SVGAGI.